The 23 T cell receptor beta chains below were found in one sample sequenced in a study of blood T cell repertoires in COVID-19. TCRdb's copy holds only in-frame clones and misses some; the assay was immunoSEQ multiplex PCR. The repertoire holds over 70,000 clones, about 85% seen once, with just over 5% in the top ten. Sequencing used peripheral blood. The receptors were gathered from a man older than 75 with acute or convalescent COVID-19.

The chain couples TRBV5-6 to TRBJ1-5; 8 bases align to TRBD1. This CDR3 contains 14 residues. Germline V lookup: CDR1 SGHDT, CDR2 YYEEEE. Losses at the gene ends were 2 bases for V and 7 bases for J; bases not matched to a gene: 5. CDR3 region: CASSFRGPGQPQHF. DNA for the CDR3: TGTGCCAGCAGCTTCAGGGGGCCGGGGCAGCCCCAGCATTTT. Full variable domain (rest looked up from reference TRBV5-6 and TRBJ1-5): DAGVTQSPTHLIKTRGQQVTLRCSPKSGHDTVSWYQQALGQGPQFIFQYYEEEERQRGNFPDRFSGHQFPNYSSELNVNALLLGDSALYLCASSFRGPGQPQHFGDGTRLSIL.

The chain carries TRBV6-5 and TRBJ2-3; 8 positions agree with TRBD2. Trimming took 6 bases from V and 3 from J; bases not matched to a gene: 8. Germline CDR1 MNHEY, CDR2 SVGAGI. CDR3 length: 15 residues. The CDR3 DNA is TGTGCCAGCAGACCCACTAGCGGCCGAACAGATACGCAGTATTTT. Its protein product is CASRPTSGRTDTQYF.

This clone appeared a single time. The gene calls are TRBV19 and TRBJ1-1; D call uncertain. Per germline, CDR1 LNHDA and CDR2 SQIVND (reference sequence). The V end was cut by 5 bases, the J end by 3 bases, with 16 bases between. The CDR3 loop spans 15 amino acids. The CDR3 loop reads CASSVRVGGDTEAFF. CDR3 sequence (DNA): TGTGCCAGTAGTGTCCGGGTGGGTGGAGACACTGAAGCTTTCTTT.

V and J are TRBV28 and TRBJ2-7; a weak D match, TRBD2 (7 bases). Germline CDR1 is MDHEN and CDR2 is SYDVKM. Trimming took off 6 bases at V and 3 bases at J, with 21 bases between the two ends. The CDR3 runs to 16 residues. The CDR3 loop reads CASRPPGRGGGYEQYF. CDR3 DNA: TGTGCCAGCAGACCGCCGGGGAGGGGAGGGGGCTACGAGCAGTACTTC.

This chain uses TRBV27 with TRBJ2-7, with a tentative D call TRBD1 (5 bases). Germline V gene sequence: CDR1 MNHEY, CDR2 SMNVEV (reference sequence). This CDR3 comprises 15 residues. With 4 bases removed from V and 0 bases from J, the gap between germline ends came to 13 bases. CDR3 loop: CASSSHRQSSYEQYF. The CDR3 nucleotides read TGTGCCAGCAGTTCCCACAGACAGAGCTCCTACGAGCAGTACTTC.

This clone was detected once. The genes are TRBV5-4 and TRBJ1-2; 8 bases map to TRBD1. The V segment lost 5 bases and the J segment 7 bases; nucleotides outside the gene matches: 13. The CDR3 totals 15 residues. CDR1 and CDR2 (germline): SGHNT, YYREEE (reference sequence). CDR3 amino acids: CASRPRQGLEVGYTF. In DNA form, the CDR3 reads TGTGCCAGCAGGCCGAGACAGGGGTTAGAGGTTGGCTACACCTTC.

The chain couples TRBV6-6 to TRBJ2-5, with TRBD2 matching over 11 bases. CDR3 length: 17 residues. The V segment lost 5 bases and the J segment 4 bases; nucleotides outside the gene matches: 12. The germline V gene has CDR1 MNHNY and CDR2 SVGAGI (reference sequence). CDR3 region: CASSHRTSGRGRETQYF. The CDR3 coding sequence is TGTGCCAGCAGTCATCGGACTAGCGGGCGAGGGCGAGAGACCCAGTACTTC.

Details on this clone: Within the sample, other DNA sequences also encode this same CDR3. This rearrangement joins TRBV5-1 to TRBJ1-4; 7 nucleotides align to TRBD1. Germline CDR1 is SGHRS and CDR2 is YFSETQ. This CDR3 comprises 14 residues. V lost 0 bases to trimming and J lost 6 bases; unmatched junction nucleotides: 2. The CDR3 nucleotides are TGCGCCAGCAGCTTGGGACAGGGAGATGAAAAACTGTTTTTT. Translating gives CASSLGQGDEKLFF.

This clone appeared once. The gene calls are TRBV4-3 and TRBJ1-4; no clear D gene. This CDR3 is built from 15 residues. Looked up from germline, CDR1 is LGHNA and CDR2 is YSLEER. The V and J ends lost 0 bases and 6 bases respectively, with 11 bases between them. This CDR3 reads CASSQDNLRDEKLFF. The CDR3 DNA reads as TGCGCCAGCAGCCAAGATAACCTTCGGGATGAAAAACTGTTTTTT.

This chain links TRBV19 with TRBJ2-5; weak D call: TRBD1 (6 bases). Per germline, CDR1 LNHDA and CDR2 SQIVND (reference sequence). CDR3 size: 17 residues. V was clipped by 3 bases and J by 5 bases, with 22 bases between them. The CDR3 DNA is TGTGCCAGTAGTATGCGTCCTCCAGGGGTTTACCCGGAGACCCAGTACTTC. Protein product: CASSMRPPGVYPETQYF.

The CDR3 bases are TGCGCCAGCAGCCAACAAACGGGGAACACTGAAGCTTTCTTT. Translation: CASSQQTGNTEAFF. V is TRBV5-1 and J is TRBJ1-1; no reliable D call. The CDR3 covers 14 residues. The V and J ends lost 4 bases and 1 base respectively, with 11 bases between them. Germline loops: CDR1 SGHRS, CDR2 YFSETQ.

The genes are TRBV7-2 and TRBJ1-2; D uncertain. The ends were cut back, 6 bases at V and 4 bases at J, with 18 bases in the middle. Germline CDR1 SGHTA, CDR2 FQGNSA. CDR3 size: 15 residues. This chain's CDR3 is CASRSDRGGSYGYTF. CDR3 coding DNA: TGTGCCAGCAGATCCGACCGGGGAGGCAGCTATGGCTACACCTTC.

The gene calls are TRBV19 and TRBJ1-3; maybe TRBD1 (5 bases). Deletions cut 3 bases from V and 0 bases from J, with 18 bases between. In germline, CDR1 is LNHDA, CDR2 SQIVND (reference sequence). The CDR3 totals 18 residues. DNA of the CDR3: TGTGCCAGTAGTATCCCAGATTACAGGAGATACTCTGGAAACACCATATATTTT. Translating gives CASSIPDYRRYSGNTIYF.

CDR3 loop: CASSEYPGLQGTGELFF. The CDR3 region has the DNA TGTGCCAGCAGCGAGTACCCGGGACTCCAGGGAACCGGGGAGCTGTTTTTT. This sequence joins TRBV9 and TRBJ2-2; tentative D call: TRBD2 (6 bases). CDR3 length: 17 amino acids. Deletions cut 3 bases from V and 5 bases from J, with 20 bases between. CDR1 and CDR2 (germline): SGDLS, YYNGEE.

The genes are TRBV6-2 or TRBV6-3 and TRBJ1-2; 11 bases line up with TRBD1. J gave up 5 bases and V 2 bases, and 10 bases lay outside the gene matches. The CDR3 length is 17 residues. In germline, CDR1 is MNHEY, CDR2 SVGEGT. CDR3 sequence: CASSYHRTGGAGYGYTF. CDR3 DNA: TGTGCCAGCAGTTACCATCGGACAGGGGGCGCAGGGTATGGCTACACCTTC.

This sequence joins TRBV5-5 and TRBJ2-5, with 10 bases fitting TRBD2. This CDR3 contains 15 residues. Trimming removed 0 bases from V and 4 bases from J; junction bases left unmatched: 3. The germline V gene encodes CDR1 SGHKS and CDR2 YYEKEE (reference sequence). The CDR3 protein is CASSLARLAGETQYF. The CDR3 coding sequence is TGTGCCAGCAGCTTGGCTAGACTAGCGGGAGAGACCCAGTACTTC.

This clone counts as medium-sized. The chain employs TRBV4-1 and TRBJ2-1; D is perhaps TRBD1 (5 bases). This CDR3 spans 16 amino acids. The V gene lost 4 bases and the J gene lost 5 bases, with 18 bases spanning the gap. Germline V gene lookup returns CDR1 MGHRA and CDR2 YSYEKL. Here the CDR3 reads CASSRTYTGPDNEQFF. The CDR3 DNA reads as TGCGCCAGCAGCCGAACCTACACAGGTCCCGACAATGAGCAGTTCTTC.

V usage is TRBV5-1 and J usage is TRBJ1-6; 8 nucleotides agree with TRBD1. There are 15 residues in the CDR3. Germline V lookup: CDR1 SGHRS, CDR2 YFSETQ. V was clipped by 4 bases and J by 6 bases; unmatched bases: 6. CDR3 sequence: CASSMTGDPNSPLHF. For the CDR3, the DNA is TGCGCCAGCAGCATGACAGGGGACCCTAATTCACCCCTCCACTTT.

This rearrangement joins TRBV2 to TRBJ2-3; perhaps TRBD2 as D (5 bases). The length of the CDR3 is 16 residues. The germline gives CDR1 SNHLY, CDR2 FYNNEI. V gave up 2 bases and J gave up 2 bases, with 14 bases separating them. Here the CDR3 reads CASSELGGEPTDTQYF. The DNA of the CDR3 is TGTGCCAGCAGTGAACTAGGAGGAGAACCCACAGATACGCAGTATTTT.

The chain uses TRBV28 and TRBJ2-5, with TRBD1 matching 9 bases. Germline lookup yields CDR1 MDHEN and CDR2 SYDVKM. V was pared by 6 bases and J by 1 base, with 3 bases of the junction left unmatched. CDR3 length: 14 residues. The CDR3 nucleotides are TGTGCCAGCAGCGGGACAGGGCGCCAAGAGACCCAGTACTTC. It encodes CASSGTGRQETQYF.

The CDR3 nucleotides are TGTGCCAGCAGCTCAGAGGGACAGCTGAACACTGAAGCTTTCTTT. Protein product: CASSSEGQLNTEAFF. The chain combines TRBV5-4 with TRBJ1-1, with TRBD1 matching over 7 bases. The J segment lost 0 bases and the V segment lost 3 bases, leaving 5 bases of the junction unmatched. Germline V gene sequence: CDR1 SGHNT, CDR2 YYREEE (reference sequence). The CDR3 totals 15 residues.

The chain has TRBV30 and TRBJ1-5; 12 nucleotides agree with TRBD1. This CDR3 spans 15 amino acids. V was clipped by 2 bases and J by 7 bases; unmatched bases: 6. Germline V CDR1 and CDR2: GTSNPN, SVGIG (reference sequence). The CDR3, as DNA: TGTGCCTGGAGTCTAGGGACAGGGGGCCTCCAGCCCCAGCATTTT. It yields the protein CAWSLGTGGLQPQHF.

V gene TRBV4-3 combines with J gene TRBJ1-1; tentatively, D is TRBD1 (5 bases). CDR3 length equals 14 residues. Germline V gives CDR1 LGHNA, CDR2 YSLEER. The ends were cut back, 1 base at V and 3 bases at J, with 9 bases in the middle. CDR3 in DNA: TGCGCCAGCAGCCAAGGACAGAGCCACACTGAAGCTTTCTTT. Translating gives CASSQGQSHTEAFF.